The entry below describes one TCR beta chain. Only in-frame clones appear in the TCRdb table, and some are missing; sequencing was by immunoSEQ multiplex PCR. The data show some 270,000 clones, with roughly 85% seen just once and 5% to 8% held by the top ten. There are 15 residues in the CDR3. With 3 bases removed from V and 1 base from J, the gap between germline ends came to 10 bases. Germline CDR1 SGHRS, CDR2 YFSETQ. This entry is derived from a study of blood T cell repertoires in COVID-19. The wider study: T cells, B-cell-depleted T cells, or PBMCs supplied cDNA or gDNA.

Participants were placed into cohorts based on the clinical history they reported. Exposed participants came across a COVID-19 case within 2 weeks before study entry. This clonotype was sampled from a woman aged 50 to 60 who had been exposed to COVID-19. Sequencing was done on a sample of PBMCs or T cells enriched from blood (not recorded which). The chain joins TRBV5-1 to TRBJ2-2; perhaps TRBD1 as D (6 bases). DNA for the CDR3: TGCGCCAGCAGCTCACAGGGAGTGAACACCGGGGAGCTGTTTTTT. This codes for CASSSQGVNTGELFF. The entire variable domain, with the rest obtained from reference TRBV5-1 and TRBJ2-2, is as follows: KAGVTQTPRYLIKTRGQQVTLSCSPISGHRSVSWYQQTPGQGLQFLFEYFSETQRNKGNFPGRFSGRQFSNSRSEMNVSTLELGDSALYLCASSSQGVNTGELFFGEGSRLTVL.